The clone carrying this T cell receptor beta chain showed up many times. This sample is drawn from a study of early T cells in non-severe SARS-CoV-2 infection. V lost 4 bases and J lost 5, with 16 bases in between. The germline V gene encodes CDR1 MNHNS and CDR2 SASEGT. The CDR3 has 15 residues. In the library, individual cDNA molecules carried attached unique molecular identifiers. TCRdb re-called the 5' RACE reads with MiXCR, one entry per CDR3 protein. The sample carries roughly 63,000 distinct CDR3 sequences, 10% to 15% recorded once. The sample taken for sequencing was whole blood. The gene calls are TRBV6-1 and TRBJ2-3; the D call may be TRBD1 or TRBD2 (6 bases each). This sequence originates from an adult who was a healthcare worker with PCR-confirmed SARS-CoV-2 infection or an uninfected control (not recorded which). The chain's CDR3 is CASSGQGGRGDTQYF. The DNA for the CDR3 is TGTGCCAGCAGTGGACAAGGGGGGCGCGGAGATACGCAGTATTTT.